This T cell receptor (beta chain) came from a study of blood T cell repertoires in COVID-19. Those enrolled, adults aged about 18 to 89 years, came from 24 US areas. Donors in Cohort 3 who had recovered were those with two negative PCRs, healthcare professional clearance, or resolution of their symptoms. This clone was detected only a few times. Under the authors' procedure: Cell counts per sample came from amplifying reference gene primers. TCRdb's copy holds only in-frame clones and misses some; the assay was immunoSEQ multiplex PCR. The V and J calls and the clone size are those of that table, but D and trimming were determined from the DNA. The sample records 260,000 or so clones, 85% being singletons. The TCR originated in a woman aged 45-65 years who had recovered from COVID-19. Specimen: PBMCs or T cells enriched from blood (not recorded which).

CDR3 nucleotide sequence: TGTGCCAGCACGGGACAGCAATACAATGAGCAGTTCTTC. Translating gives CASTGQQYNEQFF. The V call is TRBV28, the J call TRBJ2-1; 7 bases fit TRBD1. CDR1 is MDHEN and CDR2 is SYDVKM in the germline V gene. The V segment lost 7 bases and the J segment 4 bases; nucleotides outside the gene matches: 4. The length of the CDR3 is 13 residues.